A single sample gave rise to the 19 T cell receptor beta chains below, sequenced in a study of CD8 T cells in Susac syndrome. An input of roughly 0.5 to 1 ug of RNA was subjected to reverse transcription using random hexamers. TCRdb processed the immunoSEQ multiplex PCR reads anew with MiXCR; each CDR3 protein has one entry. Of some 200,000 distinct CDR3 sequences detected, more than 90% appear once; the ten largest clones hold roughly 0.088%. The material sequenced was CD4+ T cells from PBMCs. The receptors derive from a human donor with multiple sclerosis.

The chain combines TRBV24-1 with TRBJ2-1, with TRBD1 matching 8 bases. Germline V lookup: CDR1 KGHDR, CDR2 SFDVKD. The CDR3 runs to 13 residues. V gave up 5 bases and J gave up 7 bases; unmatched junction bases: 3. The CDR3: CATSGTGKNEQFF. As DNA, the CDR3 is TGTGCCACCAGTGGGACAGGGAAGAATGAGCAGTTCTTC.

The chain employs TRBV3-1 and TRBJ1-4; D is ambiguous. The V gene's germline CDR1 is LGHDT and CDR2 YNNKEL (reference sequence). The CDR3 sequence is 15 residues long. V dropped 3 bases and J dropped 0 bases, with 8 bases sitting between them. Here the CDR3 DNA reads TGTGCCAGCAGCCAGTCCGTTGCAACTAATGAAAAACTGTTTTTT. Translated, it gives CASSQSVATNEKLFF.

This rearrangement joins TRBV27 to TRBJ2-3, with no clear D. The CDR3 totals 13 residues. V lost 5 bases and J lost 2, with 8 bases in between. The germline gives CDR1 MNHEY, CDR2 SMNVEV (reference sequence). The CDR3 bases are TGTGCCAGCAGTCGCAAACACACAGATACGCAGTATTTT. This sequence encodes CASSRKHTDTQYF.

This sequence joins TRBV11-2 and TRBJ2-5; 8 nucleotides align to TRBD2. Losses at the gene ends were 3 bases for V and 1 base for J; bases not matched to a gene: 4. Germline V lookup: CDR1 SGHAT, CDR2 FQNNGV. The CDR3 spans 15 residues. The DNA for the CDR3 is TGTGCCAGCAGCTTTAGCGGGGACCCCCAAGAGACCCAGTACTTC. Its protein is CASSFSGDPQETQYF.

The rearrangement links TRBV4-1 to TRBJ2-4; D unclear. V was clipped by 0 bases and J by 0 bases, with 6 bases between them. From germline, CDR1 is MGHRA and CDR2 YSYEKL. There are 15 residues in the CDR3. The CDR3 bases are TGCGCCAGCAGCCAAGATGGGCTAGCCAAAAACATTCAGTACTTC. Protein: CASSQDGLAKNIQYF.

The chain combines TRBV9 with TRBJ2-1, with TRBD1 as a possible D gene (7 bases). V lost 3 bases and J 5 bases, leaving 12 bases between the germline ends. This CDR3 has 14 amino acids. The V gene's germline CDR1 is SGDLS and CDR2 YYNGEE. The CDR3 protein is CASSARGVDNEQFF. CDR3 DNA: TGTGCCAGCAGCGCCAGGGGGGTGGACAATGAGCAGTTCTTC.

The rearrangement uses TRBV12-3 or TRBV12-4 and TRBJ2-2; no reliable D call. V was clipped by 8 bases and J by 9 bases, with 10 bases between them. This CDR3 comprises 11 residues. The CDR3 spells CASVNVRELFF. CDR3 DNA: TGTGCCAGCGTCAACGTGCGGGAGCTGTTTTTT.

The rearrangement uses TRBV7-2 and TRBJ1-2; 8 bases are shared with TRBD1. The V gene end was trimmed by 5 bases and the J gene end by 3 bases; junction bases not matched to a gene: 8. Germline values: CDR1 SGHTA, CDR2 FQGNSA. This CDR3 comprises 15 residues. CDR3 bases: TGTGCCAGCAGCCCGCGGACAGGGACCGACTATGGCTACACCTTC. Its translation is CASSPRTGTDYGYTF.

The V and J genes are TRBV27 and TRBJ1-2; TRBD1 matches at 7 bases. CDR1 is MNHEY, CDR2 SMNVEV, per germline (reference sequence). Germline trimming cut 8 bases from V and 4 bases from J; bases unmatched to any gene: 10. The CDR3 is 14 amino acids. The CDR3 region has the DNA TGTGCCAGCGCCACCGGGACAGCGTTCTATGGCTACACCTTC. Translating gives CASATGTAFYGYTF.

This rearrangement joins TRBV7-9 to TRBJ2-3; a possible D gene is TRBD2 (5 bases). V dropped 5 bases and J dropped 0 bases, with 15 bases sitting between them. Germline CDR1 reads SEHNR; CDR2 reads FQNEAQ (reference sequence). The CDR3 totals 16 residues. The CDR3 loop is CASSPSQRSSTDTQYF. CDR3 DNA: TGTGCCAGCAGCCCTAGCCAGCGATCTAGCACAGATACGCAGTATTTT.

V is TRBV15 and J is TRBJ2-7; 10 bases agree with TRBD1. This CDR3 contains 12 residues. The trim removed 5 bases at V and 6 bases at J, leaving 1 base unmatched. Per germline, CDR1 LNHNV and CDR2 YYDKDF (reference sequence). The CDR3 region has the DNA TGTGCCACCAGCCGGACAGGGGGCGAGCAGTACTTC. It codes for CATSRTGGEQYF.

The CDR3 spells CASSRFDGLSGANVLTF. The CDR3 DNA reads TGTGCCAGCAGTCGATTTGACGGACTATCTGGGGCCAACGTCCTGACTTTC. This chain uses TRBV27 with TRBJ2-6; TRBD2 might be the D (6 bases). This CDR3 comprises 17 residues. Trimming shortened V by 5 bases and J by 1 base, and 15 bases separated the two germline ends. In germline, CDR1 is MNHEY, CDR2 SMNVEV (reference sequence).

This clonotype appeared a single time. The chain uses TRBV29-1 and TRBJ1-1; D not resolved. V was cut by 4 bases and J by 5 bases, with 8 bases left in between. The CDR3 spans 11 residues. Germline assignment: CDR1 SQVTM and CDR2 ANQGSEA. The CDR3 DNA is TGCAGCGTTGTCCGGAGGACTGAAGCTTTCTTT. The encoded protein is CSVVRRTEAFF.

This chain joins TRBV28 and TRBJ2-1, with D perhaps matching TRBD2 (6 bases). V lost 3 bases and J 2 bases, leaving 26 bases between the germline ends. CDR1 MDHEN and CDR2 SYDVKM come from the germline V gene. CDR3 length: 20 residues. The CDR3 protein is CASSFPTGSYYTKTYNEQFF. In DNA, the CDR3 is TGTGCCAGCAGTTTCCCTACCGGGAGTTACTATACTAAAACCTACAATGAGCAGTTCTTC.

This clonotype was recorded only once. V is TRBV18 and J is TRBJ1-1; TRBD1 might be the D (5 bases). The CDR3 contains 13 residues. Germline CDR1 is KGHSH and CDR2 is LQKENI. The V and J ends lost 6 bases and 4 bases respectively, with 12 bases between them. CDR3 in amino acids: CASSQGRSTEAFF. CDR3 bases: TGTGCCAGCTCCCAGGGACGGAGCACTGAAGCTTTCTTT.

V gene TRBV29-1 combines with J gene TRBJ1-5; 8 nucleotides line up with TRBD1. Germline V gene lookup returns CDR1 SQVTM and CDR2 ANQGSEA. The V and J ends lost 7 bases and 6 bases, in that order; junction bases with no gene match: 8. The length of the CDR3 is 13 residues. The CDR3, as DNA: TGCAGCGCCAGCCCAGGGGGCGGTCAGCCCCAGCATTTT. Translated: CSASPGGGQPQHF.

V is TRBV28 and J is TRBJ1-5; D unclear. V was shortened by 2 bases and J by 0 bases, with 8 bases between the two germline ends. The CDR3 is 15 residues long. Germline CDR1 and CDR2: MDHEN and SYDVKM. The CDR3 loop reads CASSLGWGSNQPQHF. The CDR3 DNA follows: TGTGCCAGCAGTTTAGGATGGGGTAGCAATCAGCCCCAGCATTTT.

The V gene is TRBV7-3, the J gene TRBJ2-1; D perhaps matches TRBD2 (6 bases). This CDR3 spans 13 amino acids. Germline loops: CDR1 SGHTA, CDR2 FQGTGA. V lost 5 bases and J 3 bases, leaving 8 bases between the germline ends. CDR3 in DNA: TGTGCCAGCAGCCCCGGGGGCTACAATGAGCAGTTCTTC. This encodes CASSPGGYNEQFF.

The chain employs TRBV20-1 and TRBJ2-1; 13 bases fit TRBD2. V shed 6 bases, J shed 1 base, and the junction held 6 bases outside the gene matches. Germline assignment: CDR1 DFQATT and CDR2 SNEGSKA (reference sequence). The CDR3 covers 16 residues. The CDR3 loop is CSALGLAGVSYNEQFF. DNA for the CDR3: TGCAGTGCCCTCGGACTAGCGGGAGTTTCCTACAATGAGCAGTTCTTC.